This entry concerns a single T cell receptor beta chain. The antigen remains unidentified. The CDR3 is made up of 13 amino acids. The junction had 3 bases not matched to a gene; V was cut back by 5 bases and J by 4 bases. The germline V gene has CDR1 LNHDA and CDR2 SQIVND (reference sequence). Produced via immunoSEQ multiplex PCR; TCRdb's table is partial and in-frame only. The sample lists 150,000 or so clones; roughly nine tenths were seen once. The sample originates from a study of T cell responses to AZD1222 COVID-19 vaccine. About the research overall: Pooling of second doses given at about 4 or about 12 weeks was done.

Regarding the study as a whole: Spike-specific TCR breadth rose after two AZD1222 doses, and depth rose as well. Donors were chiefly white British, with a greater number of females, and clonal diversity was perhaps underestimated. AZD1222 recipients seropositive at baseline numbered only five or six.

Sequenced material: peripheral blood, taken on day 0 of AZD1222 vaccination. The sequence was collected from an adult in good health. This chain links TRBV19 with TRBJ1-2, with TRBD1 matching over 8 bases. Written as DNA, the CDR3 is TGTGCCAGTAGTCGGACAGGGCTCTATGGCTACACCTTC. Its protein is CASSRTGLYGYTF.